This T cell receptor beta chain was found in a study of shared clonotypes between healthy human individuals. The overall study: Three CD4 naive, three CD4 memory, two CD8 naive and one CD8 memory plate were used per donor.

Study results and limitations: Generation of non-shared clonotypes was less probable than generation of clonotypes shared by all four donors.

Several immunoSEQ plates received, in even portions, the genomic DNA of each subset. TCRdb's copy holds only in-frame clones and misses some; the assay was immunoSEQ multiplex PCR. The sample yields around 600,000 clones, 95% seen once. Only CD45RO-negative cells positively selected for CCR7 counted as naive CD8 cells, so terminally differentiated effector memory CD45RA+ cells were excluded. The CDR3 is 14 residues long. The V segment lost 4 bases and the J segment 3 bases; nucleotides outside the gene matches: 4. Germline V gene lookup returns CDR1 SGHNT and CDR2 YYREEE (reference sequence). Details on this clone: Its antigen is currently unknown.

The sample comprised naive CD8+ T cells sorted from blood. V is TRBV5-4 and J is TRBJ1-2; 9 positions agree with TRBD1. The clonotype was recovered from a woman aged 25 to 39 in good health. The CDR3 nucleotides are TGTGCCAGCAGCCAACAGGGGGCTCACTATGGCTACACCTTC. It encodes CASSQQGAHYGYTF.